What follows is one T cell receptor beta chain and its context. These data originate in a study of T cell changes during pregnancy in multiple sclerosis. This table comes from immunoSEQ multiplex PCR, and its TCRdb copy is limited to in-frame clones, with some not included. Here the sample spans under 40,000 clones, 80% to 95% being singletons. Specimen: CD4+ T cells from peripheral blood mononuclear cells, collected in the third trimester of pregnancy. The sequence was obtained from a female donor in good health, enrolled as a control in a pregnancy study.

CDR3 residues: CASSEGSLGEQYF. The DNA of the CDR3 is TGTGCCAGCAGTGAAGGTAGTCTTGGCGAGCAGTACTTC. V is TRBV6-1 and J is TRBJ2-7; D not resolved. V dropped 1 base and J dropped 6 bases, with 10 bases sitting between them. The CDR3 runs to 13 residues. Per the germline V gene, CDR1 is MNHNS and CDR2 is SASEGT.